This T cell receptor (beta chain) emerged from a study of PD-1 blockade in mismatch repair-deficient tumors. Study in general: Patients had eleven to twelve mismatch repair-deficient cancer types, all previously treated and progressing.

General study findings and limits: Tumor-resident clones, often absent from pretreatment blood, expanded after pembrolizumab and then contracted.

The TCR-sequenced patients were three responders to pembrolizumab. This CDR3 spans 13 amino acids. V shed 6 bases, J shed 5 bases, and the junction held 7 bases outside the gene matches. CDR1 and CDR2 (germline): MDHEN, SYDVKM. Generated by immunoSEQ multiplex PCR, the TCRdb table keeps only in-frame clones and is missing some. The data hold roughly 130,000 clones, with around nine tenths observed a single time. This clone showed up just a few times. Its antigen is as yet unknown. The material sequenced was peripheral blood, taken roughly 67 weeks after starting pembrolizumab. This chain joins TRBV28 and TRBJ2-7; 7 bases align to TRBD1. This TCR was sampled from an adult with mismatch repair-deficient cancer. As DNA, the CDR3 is TGTGCCAGCAGCGCGCAGGGGGTCCACGAGCAGTACTTC. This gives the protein CASSAQGVHEQYF. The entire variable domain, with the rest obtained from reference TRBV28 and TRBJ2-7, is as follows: DVKVTQSSRYLVKRTGEKVFLECVQDMDHENMFWYRQDPGLGLRLIYFSYDVKMKEKGDIPEGYSVSREKKERFSLILESASTNQTSMYLCASSAQGVHEQYFGPGTRLTVT.